Shown below are 30 T cell receptor beta chains from a single sample sequenced in a study of tumor-infiltrating lymphocytes in glioblastoma multiforme. Multiple V-beta primers and a C-beta primer amplified TCRB from RNA. TCRdb reanalysed the multiplex PCR reads using MiXCR and keeps one entry per CDR3 protein. The data hold 10,000 to 15,000 distinct CDR3 sequences, with 64% observed a single time. Sequenced sample: brain tumor tissue. The source of these receptors is a male donor with glioblastoma.

To note about this clonotype: Its ends do not fully match the called genes, so a read error is possible. The chain employs TRBV11-2 and TRBJ2-2; D not resolved. The CDR3 consists of 20 residues. Germline V lookup: CDR1 SGHAT, CDR2 FQNNGV. CDR3 DNA sequence: TGTGCCAGCACCCCCTCATTCGGCCAAGGGTTAACGGTAAACACCTGGGAGCTGTTTTTT. Amino acid sequence: CASTPSFGQGLTVNTWELFF.

This clonotype was found a few times. The chain combines TRBV6-6 with TRBJ2-1; either TRBD1 or TRBD2 may supply D (5 bases each). CDR1 MNHNY and CDR2 SVGAGI come from the germline V gene (reference sequence). Trimming pared 4 bases from V and 12 bases from J, leaving 10 bases between. This CDR3 spans 11 amino acids. CDR3 in amino acids: CASSSGTRQFF. The DNA for the CDR3 is TGTGCCAGCAGTTCTGGGACGCGGCAGTTCTTC.

This clonotype was recorded only once. The chain is built from TRBV20-1 and TRBJ2-1; D is possibly TRBD2 (6 bases). Germline CDR1 and CDR2: DFQATT and SNEGSKA (reference sequence). The CDR3 covers 14 residues. Trimming stripped 4 bases from V and 2 bases from J, with 12 bases between. DNA of the CDR3: TGCAGTGCTACGAGCGGGTACACCTACAATGAGCAGTTCTTC. Translated: CSATSGYTYNEQFF.

This clonotype was recorded a few times. The V gene is TRBV7-6, the J gene TRBJ2-5; D is possibly TRBD1 (5 bases). V was trimmed by 6 bases and J by 0 bases, leaving 8 bases between them. Germline-derived CDR1 and CDR2 are SGHVS and FNYEAQ. The CDR3 totals 13 residues. CDR3 bases: TGTGCCAGCAGTAGGGGCCACCAAGAGACCCAGTACTTC. Translated: CASSRGHQETQYF.

This chain connects TRBV11-2 to TRBJ2-5; TRBD2 matches 8 bases. The germline V gene encodes CDR1 SGHAT and CDR2 FQNNGV. This CDR3 is built from 14 residues. Germline trimming cut 8 bases from V and 6 bases from J; bases unmatched to any gene: 11. CDR3 coding DNA: TGTGCCAGCGGAACGAGATTAGCGGGACAGACCCAGTACTTC. Its translation: CASGTRLAGQTQYF. Looking up the rest from reference TRBV11-2 and TRBJ2-5 gives the full variable domain: EAGVAQSPRYKIIEKRQSVAFWCNPISGHATLYWYQQILGQGPKLLIQFQNNGVVDDSQLPKDRFSAERLKGVDSTLKIQPAKLEDSAVYLCASGTRLAGQTQYFGPGTRLLVL.

This clonotype was recorded at least ten times. A much bigger clone sits one base away, suggesting this may be a read error. The chain couples TRBV6-5 to TRBJ1-2; perhaps TRBD1 as D (5 bases). Germline lookup yields CDR1 MNHEY and CDR2 SVGAGI. This CDR3 region has 16 residues. Trimming shortened V by 6 bases and J by 2 bases, and 19 bases separated the two germline ends. In DNA, the CDR3 is TGTGCCAGCAGAGGACAAGTCGTTACCCGCAACTATGGCTACACCTTC. This encodes CASRGQVVTRNYGYTF.

The chain joins TRBV6-2 or TRBV6-3 to TRBJ2-1; 8 nucleotides line up with TRBD2. The CDR3 totals 17 residues. The germline CDR1 and CDR2 sequences are MNHEY and SVGEGT. V lost 8 bases and J lost 2; bases outside the gene matches: 14. CDR3 nucleotides: TGTGCCAGCCGCCGCGCCCCCGGGACTAGTGCCTACAATGAGCAGTTCTTC. Encoded protein: CASRRAPGTSAYNEQFF.

The chain carries TRBV10-3 and TRBJ2-5; 12 bases map to TRBD1. CDR1 and CDR2 (germline): ENHRY, SYGVKD. Unmatched junction bases numbered 9, after V lost 8 bases and J lost 8 bases. The CDR3 consists of 14 residues. The CDR3 bases are TGTGCCATCGAACCGGGACAGGGGGCTGAAACCCAGTACTTC. As protein: CAIEPGQGAETQYF.

Notes on this clonotype: Because the CDR3 is missing its conserved closing phenylalanine or tryptophan, this is likely a read error. The chain carries TRBV20-1 and TRBJ2-7; D is perhaps TRBD1 (6 bases). Germline CDR1 and CDR2: DFQATT and SNEGSKA (reference sequence). The CDR3 extends over 14 amino acids. CDR3 amino acids: CGAGKDSGNYEQYL. CDR3 sequence (DNA): TGCGGTGCTGGGAAGGACAGCGGAAACTACGAGCAGTACCTC.

By share, this clonotype counts as medium-sized. CDR3 in amino acids: CAISDFSSGGYTGELFF. CDR3 bases: TGTGCCATCAGTGACTTCTCTAGCGGAGGGTACACCGGGGAGCTGTTTTTT. The V and J genes are TRBV10-3 and TRBJ2-2; 7 nucleotides agree with TRBD2. From germline, CDR1 is ENHRY and CDR2 SYGVKD. The V gene end was trimmed by 3 bases and the J gene end by 3 bases; junction bases not matched to a gene: 10. The length of the CDR3 is 17 residues.

This clonotype showed up just a few times. The junction departs from the called germline gene at one end, perhaps through a read error. The chain employs TRBV30 and TRBJ1-2; D not resolved. Per germline, CDR1 GTSNPN and CDR2 SVGIG (reference sequence). The CDR3 is 14 amino acids. The CDR3: CAWSVSAGQYGCTF. The CDR3 DNA sequence: TGTGCCTGGAGTGTCTCGGCCGGGCAGTATGGCTGCACCTTC. Combining the CDR3 with reference TRBV30 and TRBJ1-2 gives the whole variable domain SQTIHQWPATLVQPVGSPLSLECTVEGTSNPNLYWYRQAAGRGLQLLFYSVGIGQISSEVPQNLSASRPQDRQFILSSKKLLLSDSGFYLCAWSVSAGQYGCTFGSGTRLTVV.

About this clonotype itself: One end of the junction fails to match germline, which may point to a read error. The J gene is TRBJ2-7, the V gene TRBV6-1; D gene uncertain. Germline loops: CDR1 MNHNS, CDR2 SASEGT. This CDR3 has 13 residues. The CDR3 protein is CATYERASSEQYF. The CDR3 bases are TGTGCCACCTACGAAAGGGCTTCCTCCGAGCAGTACTTC.

The chain has TRBV28 and TRBJ1-3; D unclear. V was trimmed by 3 bases and J by 1 base, leaving 13 bases between them. Germline CDR1 and CDR2: MDHEN and SYDVKM. There are 16 residues in the CDR3. The CDR3 sequence: CASSFGWSESGNTIYF. The CDR3 DNA is TGTGCCAGCAGTTTTGGATGGAGTGAATCTGGAAACACCATATATTTT.

Comments on this clonotype: One end of the junction does not line up with germline, which may come from a read error. CDR3 nucleotides: TGCAGTGCTCAGGGACTAGCGGGAGAGAACTCCTACAATGAGCATTTCTTT. This translates into CSAQGLAGENSYNEHFF. V and J are TRBV20-1 and TRBJ2-1, with 14 nucleotides matching TRBD2. The CDR3 has 17 residues. In germline, CDR1 is DFQATT, CDR2 SNEGSKA (reference sequence).

Worth noting for this clonotype: A junction boundary mismatches the germline segment, possibly from a read error. The V call is TRBV12-3 or TRBV12-4, the J call TRBJ2-5, with 10 bases lining up with TRBD1. The CDR3 is 14 residues long. The CDR3 DNA is TGTGCCAGCACCACCGGGACAGGGGAGAAGACCCTGTACTTC. Its protein product is CASTTGTGEKTLYF.

This clonotype is deemed medium-sized (0.01 to 0.1%). The chain couples TRBV13 to TRBJ2-7; D ambiguous. Germline V lookup: CDR1 PRHDT, CDR2 FYEKMQ (reference sequence). There are 14 residues in the CDR3. Deletions cut 0 bases from V and 0 bases from J, with 6 bases between. Here the CDR3 DNA reads TGTGCCAGCAGCTTAGGTCCTAGCTCCTACGAGCAGTACTTC. It is translated as CASSLGPSSYEQYF.

This clonotype showed up just a few times. The rearrangement joins TRBV19 to TRBJ1-5, with no clear D. Germline lookup yields CDR1 LNHDA and CDR2 SQIVND (reference sequence). This CDR3 spans 14 amino acids. V gave up 3 bases and J gave up 0 bases, with 6 bases separating them. This CDR3 is CASSIQYSNQPQHF. As DNA, the CDR3 is TGTGCCAGTAGTATTCAGTATAGCAATCAGCCCCAGCATTTT.

By share, this clonotype ranks as medium-sized. The CDR3 protein is CSVEVSRDTSDTQYF. CDR3 sequence (DNA): TGCAGCGTTGAAGTTTCCCGGGATACTAGCGATACCCAGTACTTC. The chain couples TRBV29-1 to TRBJ2-5, with TRBD2 matching over 7 bases. Germline lookup yields CDR1 SQVTM and CDR2 ANQGSEA. The CDR3 runs to 15 residues. V trimming: 1 base; J trimming: 8 bases; junction bases outside the gene matches: 13.

In its sample, this clonotype ranks as medium-sized. CDR3 nucleotides: TGCAGTCCCCTTCAGCTAGCGGAGAACACCGGGGAGCTGTTTTTT. As protein: CSPLQLAENTGELFF. V usage is TRBV20-1 and J usage is TRBJ2-2, with 7 positions matching TRBD2. Trimming cost V 8 bases and J 1 base; bases outside gene matches: 10. The CDR3 is 15 amino acids. The germline V gene has CDR1 DFQATT and CDR2 SNEGSKA (reference sequence).

This clonotype rates as medium-sized. This chain links TRBV6-2 or TRBV6-3 with TRBJ2-7, with TRBD2 as a possible D gene (5 bases). CDR1 MNHEY and CDR2 SVGEGT come from the germline V gene. This CDR3 contains 13 residues. V dropped 2 bases and J dropped 5 bases, with 10 bases sitting between them. For the CDR3, the DNA is TGTGCCAGCAGTTACCGGGAATACGACGAGCAGTACTTC. It translates to CASSYREYDEQYF.

The chain recombines TRBV6-6 with TRBJ1-5, with D perhaps TRBD1 (6 bases). CDR3 length: 16 residues. Trimming left V 6 bases short and J 1 base short, with 16 bases between. Germline V gene sequence: CDR1 MNHNY, CDR2 SVGAGI (reference sequence). CDR3 amino acids: CASRYEARGSNQPQHF. The DNA for the CDR3 is TGTGCCAGCAGATACGAGGCGAGGGGGAGCAATCAGCCCCAGCATTTT.

About this clonotype itself: This CDR3 fails to terminate in the conserved phenylalanine or tryptophan, so it likely reflects a read error. No DNA is shown, since the ends of the CDR3 on it are uncertain; the CDR3 is the one TCRdb lists. The rearrangement joins TRBV29-1 to TRBJ2-7. Ends included, the CDR3 has 11 residues. Germline CDR1 reads SQVTM; CDR2 reads ANQGSEA. CDR3 sequence: CSVAWRDEQYL.

This clonotype is large. The chain uses TRBV11-1 and TRBJ2-7, with 10 positions matching TRBD1. Germline V CDR1 and CDR2: SGHAT, FQDESV (reference sequence). V was clipped by 0 bases and J by 4 bases; unmatched bases: 6. The CDR3 is 16 amino acids. The CDR3 bases are TGTGCCAGCAGCTTAGCGCGTCTGGACAGGGGGTACGAGCAGTACTTC. Amino acids: CASSLARLDRGYEQYF.

The chain has TRBV28 and TRBJ2-1; 11 nucleotides line up with TRBD2. Germline assignment: CDR1 MDHEN and CDR2 SYDVKM. The CDR3 extends over 13 amino acids. The trim removed 2 bases at V and 10 bases at J, leaving 1 base unmatched. For the CDR3, the DNA is TGTGCCAGCAGTTTAGGGACTAGCGGAGAGCAGTTCTTC. This translates into CASSLGTSGEQFF. The variable domain in full, completed from reference TRBV28 and TRBJ2-1, reads DVKVTQSSRYLVKRTGEKVFLECVQDMDHENMFWYRQDPGLGLRLIYFSYDVKMKEKGDIPEGYSVSREKKERFSLILESASTNQTSMYLCASSLGTSGEQFFGPGTRLTVL.

This clonotype is termed medium-sized (0.01 to 0.1%). The genes are TRBV28 and TRBJ1-5, with D possibly being TRBD1 (5 bases). The V end was cut by 3 bases, the J end by 9 bases, with 6 bases between. Germline V lookup: CDR1 MDHEN, CDR2 SYDVKM. The CDR3 length is 11 residues. This CDR3 is CASSFQGPQHF. The CDR3 bases are TGTGCCAGCAGTTTCCAGGGGCCCCAGCATTTT.

This clonotype turned up a few times. A read error may account for a junction end that differs from germline. This chain connects TRBV20-1 to TRBJ2-1, with a weak D call TRBD2 (6 bases). This CDR3 is 15 amino acids long. From germline, CDR1 is DFQATT and CDR2 SNEGSKA (reference sequence). The CDR3 here is CSARDGAGLGSEQFF. CDR3 in DNA: TGTAGTGCTAGAGATGGAGCGGGCCTTGGGAGTGAGCAGTTCTTC.

Notes on this clonotype: An end of the junction does not agree with germline; a read error may underlie this. This sequence joins TRBV4-1 and TRBJ1-6; D gene unclear. Looked up from germline, CDR1 is MGHRA and CDR2 is YSYEKL. The CDR3 is made up of 15 amino acids. As DNA, the CDR3 is TGCGCCAGCCAAAACCTGGCATCTGGGGTTTCACCTCACCGCTTT. It yields the protein CASQNLASGVSPHRF.

V usage is TRBV6-1 and J usage is TRBJ2-1; D not certain. Germline V gene sequence: CDR1 MNHNS, CDR2 SASEGT. CDR3 length: 15 residues. The CDR3 protein is CAGSEEVVAYNEQFF. CDR3 sequence (DNA): TGTGCAGGCAGTGAGGAAGTCGTAGCATACAATGAGCAGTTCTTC.

Worth noting for this clonotype: One junction end disagrees with the germline gene, perhaps due to a read error. The chain links TRBV11-2 to TRBJ2-2; the match to TRBD2 covers 7 bases. In germline, CDR1 is SGHAT, CDR2 FQNNGV. This CDR3 comprises 20 residues. The CDR3 is CASTPSFDQGLAVNIGELFF. In DNA form, the CDR3 reads TGTGCCAGCACCCCCTCATTCGACCAAGGGCTAGCGGTAAACATCGGGGAGCTTTTTTTT.

Notes on this clonotype: One end of the junction is discordant with germline, which a read error may explain. The chain has TRBV20-1 and TRBJ2-3; D may match TRBD1 or TRBD2 (5 bases each). The germline CDR1 and CDR2 sequences are DFQATT and SNEGSKA (reference sequence). This CDR3 has 13 residues. CDR3 DNA sequence: TGCAGTGCTAGAGAACGGGGCACAGATGCGCAGTATTTT. This translates into CSARERGTDAQYF.